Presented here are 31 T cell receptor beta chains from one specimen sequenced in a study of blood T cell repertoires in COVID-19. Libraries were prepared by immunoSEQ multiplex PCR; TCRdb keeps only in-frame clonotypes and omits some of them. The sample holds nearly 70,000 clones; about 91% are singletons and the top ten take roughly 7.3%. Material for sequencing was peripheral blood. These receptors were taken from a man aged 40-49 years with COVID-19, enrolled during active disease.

The CDR3 DNA is TGTGCCAGTAGCGGACAGCCCGCCTGGTCTGGAAACACCATATATTTT. Protein sequence: CASSGQPAWSGNTIYF. The rearrangement links TRBV19 to TRBJ1-3, with D possibly being TRBD1 (6 bases). Germline V gene data show CDR1 as LNHDA and CDR2 as SQIVND (reference sequence). The CDR3 runs to 16 residues. Trimming left V 6 bases short and J 1 base short, with 16 bases between.

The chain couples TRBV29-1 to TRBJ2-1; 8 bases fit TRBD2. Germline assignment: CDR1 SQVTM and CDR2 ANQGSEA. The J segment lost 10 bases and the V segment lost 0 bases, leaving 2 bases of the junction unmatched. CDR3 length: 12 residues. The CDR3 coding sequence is TGCAGCGTTGAAGAGCCTAGCGGGGAGCAGTTCTTC. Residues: CSVEEPSGEQFF.

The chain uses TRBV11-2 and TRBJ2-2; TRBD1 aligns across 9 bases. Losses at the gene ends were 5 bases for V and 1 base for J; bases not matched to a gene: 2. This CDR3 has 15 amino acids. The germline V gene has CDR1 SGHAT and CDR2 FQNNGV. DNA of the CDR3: TGTGCCAGCAGCGAGGACAGGGGGAACACCGGGGAGCTGTTTTTT. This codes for CASSEDRGNTGELFF.

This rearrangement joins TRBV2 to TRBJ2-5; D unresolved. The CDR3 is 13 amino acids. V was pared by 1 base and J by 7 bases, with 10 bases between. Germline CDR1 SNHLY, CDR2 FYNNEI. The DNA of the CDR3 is TGTGCCAGCAGTGAAGAGCCCGTCGGGACCCAGTACTTC. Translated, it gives CASSEEPVGTQYF.

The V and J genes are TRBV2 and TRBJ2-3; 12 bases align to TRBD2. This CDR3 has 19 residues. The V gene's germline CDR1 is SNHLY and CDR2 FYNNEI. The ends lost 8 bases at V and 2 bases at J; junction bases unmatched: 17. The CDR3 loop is CASRTPLAGGPNPTDTQYF. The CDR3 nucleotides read TGTGCCAGCCGCACCCCACTAGCGGGGGGCCCGAACCCCACAGATACGCAGTATTTT.

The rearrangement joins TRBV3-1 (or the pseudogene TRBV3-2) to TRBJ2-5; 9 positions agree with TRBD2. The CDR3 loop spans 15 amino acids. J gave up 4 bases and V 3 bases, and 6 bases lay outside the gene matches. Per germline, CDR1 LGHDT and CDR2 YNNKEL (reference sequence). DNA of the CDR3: TGTGCCAGCAGCCATGTAGCGGGGGCAGGAGAGACCCAGTACTTC. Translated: CASSHVAGAGETQYF.

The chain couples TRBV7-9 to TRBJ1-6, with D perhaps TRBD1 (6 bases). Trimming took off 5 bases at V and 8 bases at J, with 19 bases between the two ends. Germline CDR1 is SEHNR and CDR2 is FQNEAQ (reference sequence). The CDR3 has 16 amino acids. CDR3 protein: CASSPPGLQGYSPLHF. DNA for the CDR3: TGTGCCAGCAGCCCCCCCGGGTTGCAGGGGTATTCACCCCTCCACTTT.

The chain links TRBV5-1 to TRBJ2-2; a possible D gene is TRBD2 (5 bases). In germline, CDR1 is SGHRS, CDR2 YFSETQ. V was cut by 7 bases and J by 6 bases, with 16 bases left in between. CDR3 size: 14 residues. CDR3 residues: CASRGTSGSGELFF. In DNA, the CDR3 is TGCGCCAGCCGGGGTACCTCTGGTTCCGGGGAGCTGTTTTTT.

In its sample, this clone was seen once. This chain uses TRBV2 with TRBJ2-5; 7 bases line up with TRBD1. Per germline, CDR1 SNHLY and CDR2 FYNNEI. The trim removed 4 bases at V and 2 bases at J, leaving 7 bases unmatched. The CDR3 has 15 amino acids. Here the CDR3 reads CASSVAGGLQETQYF. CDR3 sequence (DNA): TGTGCCAGCAGTGTAGCAGGGGGTCTACAAGAGACCCAGTACTTC.

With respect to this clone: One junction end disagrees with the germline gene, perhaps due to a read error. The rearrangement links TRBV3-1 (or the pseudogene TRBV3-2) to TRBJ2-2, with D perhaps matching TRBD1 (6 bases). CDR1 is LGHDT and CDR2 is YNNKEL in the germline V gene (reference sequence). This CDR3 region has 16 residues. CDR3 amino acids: CASSQVQGRNTGELFF. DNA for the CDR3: TGTGCCAGCAGTCAAGTCCAGGGGAGGAACACCGGGGAGCTGTTTTTT.

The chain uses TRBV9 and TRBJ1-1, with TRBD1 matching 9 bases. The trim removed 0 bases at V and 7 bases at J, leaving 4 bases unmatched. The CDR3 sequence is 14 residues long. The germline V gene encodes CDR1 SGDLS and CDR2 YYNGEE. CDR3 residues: CASSVAGTGNEAFF. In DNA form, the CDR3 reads TGTGCCAGCAGCGTAGCTGGGACAGGGAATGAAGCTTTCTTT.

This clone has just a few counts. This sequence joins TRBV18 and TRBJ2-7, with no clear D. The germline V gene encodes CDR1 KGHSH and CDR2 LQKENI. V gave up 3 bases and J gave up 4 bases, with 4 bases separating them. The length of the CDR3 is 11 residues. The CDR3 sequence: CASSPEYEQYF. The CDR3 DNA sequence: TGTGCCAGCTCACCGGAGTACGAGCAGTACTTC.

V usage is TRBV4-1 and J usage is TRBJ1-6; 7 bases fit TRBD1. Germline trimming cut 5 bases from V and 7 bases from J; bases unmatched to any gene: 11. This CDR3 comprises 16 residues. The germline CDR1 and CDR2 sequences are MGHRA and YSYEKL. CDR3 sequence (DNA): TGCGCCAGCAGCACACGCGCAGGGGGAGTGAATTCACCCCTCCACTTT. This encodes CASSTRAGGVNSPLHF.

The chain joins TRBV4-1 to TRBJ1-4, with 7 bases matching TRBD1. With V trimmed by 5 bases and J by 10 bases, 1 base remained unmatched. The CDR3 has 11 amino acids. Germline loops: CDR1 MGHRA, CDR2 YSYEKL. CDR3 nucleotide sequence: TGCGCCAGCAGCTCAGGGGGAAAACTGTTTTTT. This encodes CASSSGGKLFF.

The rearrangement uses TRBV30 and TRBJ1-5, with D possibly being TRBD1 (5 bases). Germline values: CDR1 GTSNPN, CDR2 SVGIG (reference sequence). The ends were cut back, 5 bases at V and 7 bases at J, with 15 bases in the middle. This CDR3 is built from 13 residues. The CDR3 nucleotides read TGTGCCTGGGGGAGAGGGGCGGGGCAGCCCCAGCATTTT. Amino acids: CAWGRGAGQPQHF. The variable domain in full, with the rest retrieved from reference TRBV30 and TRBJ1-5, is SQTIHQWPATLVQPVGSPLSLECTVEGTSNPNLYWYRQAAGRGLQLLFYSVGIGQISSEVPQNLSASRPQDRQFILSSKKLLLSDSGFYLCAWGRGAGQPQHFGDGTRLSIL.

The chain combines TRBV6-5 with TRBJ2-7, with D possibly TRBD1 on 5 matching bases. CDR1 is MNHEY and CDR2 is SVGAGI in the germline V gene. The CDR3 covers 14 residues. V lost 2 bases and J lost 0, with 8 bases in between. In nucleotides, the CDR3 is TGTGCCAGCAGTTACACACAGGTCTCCTACGAGCAGTACTTC. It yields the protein CASSYTQVSYEQYF.

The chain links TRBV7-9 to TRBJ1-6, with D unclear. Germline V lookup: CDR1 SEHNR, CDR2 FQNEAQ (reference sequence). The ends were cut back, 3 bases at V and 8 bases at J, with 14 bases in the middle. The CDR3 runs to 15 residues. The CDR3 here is CASSLSGEDDSPLHF. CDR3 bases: TGTGCCAGCAGCTTGTCCGGGGAGGACGATTCACCCCTCCACTTT.

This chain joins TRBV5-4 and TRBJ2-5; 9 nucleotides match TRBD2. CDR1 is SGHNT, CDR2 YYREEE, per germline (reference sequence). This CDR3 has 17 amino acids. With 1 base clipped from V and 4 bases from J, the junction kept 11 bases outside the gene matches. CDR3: CASSLPQRGAQRETQYF. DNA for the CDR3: TGTGCCAGCAGCTTGCCCCAGCGGGGGGCCCAGAGAGAGACCCAGTACTTC.

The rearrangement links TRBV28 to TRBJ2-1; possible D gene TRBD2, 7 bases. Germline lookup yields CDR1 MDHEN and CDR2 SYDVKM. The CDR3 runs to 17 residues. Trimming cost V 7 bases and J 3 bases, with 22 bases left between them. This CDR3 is CASKGGGTGTYYNEQFF. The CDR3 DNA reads TGTGCCAGCAAAGGCGGGGGAACAGGGACCTACTACAATGAGCAGTTCTTC.

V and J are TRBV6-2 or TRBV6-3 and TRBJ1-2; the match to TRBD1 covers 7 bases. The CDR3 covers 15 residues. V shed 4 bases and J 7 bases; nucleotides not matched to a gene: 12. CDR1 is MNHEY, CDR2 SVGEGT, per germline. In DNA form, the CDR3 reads TGTGCCAGCAGTTCCCAGTTCAGGGGGAGATCTGGCTACACCTTC. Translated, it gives CASSSQFRGRSGYTF.

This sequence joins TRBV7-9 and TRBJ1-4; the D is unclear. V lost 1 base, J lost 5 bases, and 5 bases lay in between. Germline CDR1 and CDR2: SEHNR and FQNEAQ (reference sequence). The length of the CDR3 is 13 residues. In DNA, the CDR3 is TGTGCCAGCAGCTTAGAGGAGAATGAAAAACTGTTTTTT. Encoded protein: CASSLEENEKLFF. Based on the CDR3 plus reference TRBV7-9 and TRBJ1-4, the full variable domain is DTGVSQNPRHKITKRGQNVTFRCDPISEHNRLYWYRQTLGQGPEFLTYFQNEAQLEKSRLLSDRFSAERPKGSFSTLEIQRTEQGDSAMYLCASSLEENEKLFFGSGTQLSVL.

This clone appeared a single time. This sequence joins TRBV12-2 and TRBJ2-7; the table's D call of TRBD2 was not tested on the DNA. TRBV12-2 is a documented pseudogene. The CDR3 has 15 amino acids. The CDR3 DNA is TGTGCAAGTCGCTTAGCGCGGGGGGTCCGGTACGAGCAGTACTTC. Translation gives CASRLARGVRYEQYF.

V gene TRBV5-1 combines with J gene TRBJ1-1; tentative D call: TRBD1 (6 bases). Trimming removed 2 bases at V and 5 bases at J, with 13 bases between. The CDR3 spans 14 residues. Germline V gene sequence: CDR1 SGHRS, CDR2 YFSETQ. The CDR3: CASSLQGPDTEAFF. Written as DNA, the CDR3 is TGCGCCAGCAGCTTACAGGGTCCCGATACTGAAGCTTTCTTT. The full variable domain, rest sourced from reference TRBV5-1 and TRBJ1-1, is KAGVTQTPRYLIKTRGQQVTLSCSPISGHRSVSWYQQTPGQGLQFLFEYFSETQRNKGNFPGRFSGRQFSNSRSEMNVSTLELGDSALYLCASSLQGPDTEAFFGQGTRLTVV.

CDR3: CASSPAGQGITGELFF. The CDR3 coding sequence is TGTGCCAGCAGCCCCGCCGGGCAGGGGATCACCGGGGAGCTGTTTTTT. The rearrangement uses TRBV5-6 and TRBJ2-2, with TRBD1 as a possible D gene (6 bases). Between the trimmed V and J ends, which lost 4 bases and 4 bases, there was a span of 17 bases. The CDR3 sequence is 16 residues long. Germline V gives CDR1 SGHDT, CDR2 YYEEEE.

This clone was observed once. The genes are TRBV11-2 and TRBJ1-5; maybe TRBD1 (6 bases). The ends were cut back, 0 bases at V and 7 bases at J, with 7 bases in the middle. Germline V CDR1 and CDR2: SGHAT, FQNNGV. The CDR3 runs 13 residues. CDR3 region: CASSLDRGQPQHF. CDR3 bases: TGTGCCAGCAGCTTAGACAGGGGCCAGCCCCAGCATTTT.

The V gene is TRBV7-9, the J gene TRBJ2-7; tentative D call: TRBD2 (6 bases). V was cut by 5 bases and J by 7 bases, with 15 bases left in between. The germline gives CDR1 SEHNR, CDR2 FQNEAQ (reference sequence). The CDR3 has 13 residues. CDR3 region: CASSPDLAGEQYF. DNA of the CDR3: TGTGCCAGCAGCCCGGATCTGGCGGGGGAGCAGTACTTC.

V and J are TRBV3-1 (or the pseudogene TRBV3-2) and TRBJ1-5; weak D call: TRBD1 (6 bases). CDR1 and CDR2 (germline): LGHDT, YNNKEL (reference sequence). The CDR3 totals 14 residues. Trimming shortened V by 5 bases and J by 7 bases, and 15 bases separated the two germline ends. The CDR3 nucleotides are TGTGCCAGCAGCGATACAGGGTCAGGGCAGCCCCAGCATTTT. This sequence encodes CASSDTGSGQPQHF.

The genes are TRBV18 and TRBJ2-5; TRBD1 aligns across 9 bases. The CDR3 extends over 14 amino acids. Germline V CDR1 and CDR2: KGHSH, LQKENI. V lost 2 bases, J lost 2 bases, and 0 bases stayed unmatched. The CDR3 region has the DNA TGTGCCAGCTCACCAGGGACAGGGCAAGAGACCCAGTACTTC. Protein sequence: CASSPGTGQETQYF.

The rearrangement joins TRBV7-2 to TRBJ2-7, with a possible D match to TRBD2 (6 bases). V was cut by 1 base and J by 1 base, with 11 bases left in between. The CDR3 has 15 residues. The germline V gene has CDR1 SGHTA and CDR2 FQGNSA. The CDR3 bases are TGTGCCAGCAGCTTAGTAGGGGACTGGTCCTACGAGCAGTACTTC. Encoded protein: CASSLVGDWSYEQYF. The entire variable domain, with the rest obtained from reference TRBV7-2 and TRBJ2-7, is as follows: GAGVSQSPSNKVTEKGKDVELRCDPISGHTALYWYRQSLGQGLEFLIYFQGNSAPDKSGLPSDRFSAERTGGSVSTLTIQRTQQEDSAVYLCASSLVGDWSYEQYFGPGTRLTVT.

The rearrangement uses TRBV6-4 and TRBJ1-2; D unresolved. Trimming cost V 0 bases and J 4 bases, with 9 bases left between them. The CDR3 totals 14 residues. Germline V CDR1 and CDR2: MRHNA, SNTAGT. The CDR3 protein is CASSDSAGSYGYTF. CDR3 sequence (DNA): TGTGCCAGCAGTGACTCGGCAGGATCCTATGGCTACACCTTC.

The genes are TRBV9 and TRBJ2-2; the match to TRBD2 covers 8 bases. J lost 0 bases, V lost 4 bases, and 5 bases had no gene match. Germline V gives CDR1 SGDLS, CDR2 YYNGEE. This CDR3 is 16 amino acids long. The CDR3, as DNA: TGTGCCAGCAGCCCCCGGACTAGCTCGAACACCGGGGAGCTGTTTTTT. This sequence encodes CASSPRTSSNTGELFF. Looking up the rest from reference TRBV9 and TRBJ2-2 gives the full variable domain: DSGVTQTPKHLITATGQRVTLRCSPRSGDLSVYWYQQSLDQGLQFLIQYYNGEERAKGNILERFSAQQFPDLHSELNLSSLELGDSALYFCASSPRTSSNTGELFFGEGSRLTVL.